This record concerns one T cell receptor beta chain sequence. Repertoires were generated with immunoSEQ multiplex PCR, while TCRdb's copy carries only in-frame clones and drops some. The data contain more than 200,000 clones, approximately 90% of them seen just once; the ten biggest clones take up about 5.9%. This sample is drawn from a study of blood T cell repertoires in COVID-19. Study overall: From T cells, B-cell-depleted T cells, or PBMCs came the material, which was cDNA or gDNA.

The CDR3 has 18 residues. Germline V gene lookup returns CDR1 SNHLY and CDR2 FYNNEI. The ends lost 2 bases at V and 5 bases at J; junction bases unmatched: 14. During active infection, Seattle patients enrolled and were then monitored through disease. The sequenced sample consisted of peripheral blood. The receptor's source is a woman in her 30s with COVID-19, enrolled during active disease. The chain uses TRBV2 and TRBJ2-5; 10 bases map to TRBD2. The CDR3 nucleotides are TGTGCCAGCAGTGAATATGGGTCAGTAGCGGGGGGTCGGGAGACCCAGTACTTC. Translating gives CASSEYGSVAGGRETQYF.